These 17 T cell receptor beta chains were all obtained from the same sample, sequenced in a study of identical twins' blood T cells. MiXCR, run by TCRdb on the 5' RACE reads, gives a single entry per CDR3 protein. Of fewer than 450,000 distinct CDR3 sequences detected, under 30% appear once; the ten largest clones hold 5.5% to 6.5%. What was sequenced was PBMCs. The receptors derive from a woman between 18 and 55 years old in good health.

The CDR3 DNA follows: TGTGCCAGCTCACCACAGTCTAAGGGGACTGAAGCTTTCTTT. This encodes CASSPQSKGTEAFF. V gene TRBV18 combines with J gene TRBJ1-1; D perhaps matches TRBD1 (5 bases). Looked up from germline, CDR1 is KGHSH and CDR2 is LQKENI. V shed 1 base and J shed 5 bases, with 11 bases lying between them. CDR3 length: 14 residues.

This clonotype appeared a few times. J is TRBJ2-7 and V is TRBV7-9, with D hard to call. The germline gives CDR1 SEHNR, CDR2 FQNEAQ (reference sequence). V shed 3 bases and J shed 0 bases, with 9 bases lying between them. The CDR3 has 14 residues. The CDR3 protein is CASSLTRSSYEQYF. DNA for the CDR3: TGTGCCAGCAGCTTGACTCGGAGCTCCTACGAGCAGTACTTC.

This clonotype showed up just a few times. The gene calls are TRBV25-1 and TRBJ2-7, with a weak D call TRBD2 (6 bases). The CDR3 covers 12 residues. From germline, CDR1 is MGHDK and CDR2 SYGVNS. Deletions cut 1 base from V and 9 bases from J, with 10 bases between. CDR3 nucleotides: TGTGCCAGCAGTGAATCGCCGGGGGTGCAGTACTTC. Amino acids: CASSESPGVQYF.

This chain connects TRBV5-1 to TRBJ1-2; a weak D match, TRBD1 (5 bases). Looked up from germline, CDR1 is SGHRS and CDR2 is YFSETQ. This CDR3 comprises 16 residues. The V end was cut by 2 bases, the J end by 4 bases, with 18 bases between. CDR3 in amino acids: CASSLRTTTEGYGYTF. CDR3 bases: TGCGCCAGCAGCTTACGTACTACGACAGAGGGCTATGGCTACACCTTC.

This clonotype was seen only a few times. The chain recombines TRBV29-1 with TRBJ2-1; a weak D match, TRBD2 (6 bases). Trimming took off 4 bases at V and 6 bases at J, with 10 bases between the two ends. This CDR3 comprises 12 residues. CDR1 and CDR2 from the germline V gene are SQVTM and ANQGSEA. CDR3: CSVVGLGNEQFF. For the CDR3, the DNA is TGCAGCGTTGTGGGACTCGGCAATGAGCAGTTCTTC.

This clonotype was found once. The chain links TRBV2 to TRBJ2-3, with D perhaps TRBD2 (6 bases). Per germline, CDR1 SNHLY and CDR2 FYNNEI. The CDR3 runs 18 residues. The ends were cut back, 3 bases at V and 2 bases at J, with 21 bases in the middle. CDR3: CASSDRPPLSGFTDTQYF. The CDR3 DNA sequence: TGTGCCAGCAGTGACAGACCCCCTCTTAGCGGATTCACAGATACGCAGTATTTT.

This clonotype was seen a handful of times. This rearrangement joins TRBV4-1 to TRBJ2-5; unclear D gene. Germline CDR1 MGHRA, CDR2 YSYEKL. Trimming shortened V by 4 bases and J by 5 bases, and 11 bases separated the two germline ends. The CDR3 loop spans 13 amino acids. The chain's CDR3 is CASSLAQAETQYF. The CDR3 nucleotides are TGCGCCAGCAGCCTGGCCCAGGCGGAGACCCAGTACTTC.

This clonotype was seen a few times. The CDR3 DNA sequence: TGCAGTGCTAGAGGCGGCGGAGCCACTGAAGCTTTCTTT. Its translation is CSARGGGATEAFF. The chain couples TRBV20-1 to TRBJ1-1; D is undetermined. The CDR3 covers 13 residues. The V end lost 1 base, the J end lost 4 bases, and 10 bases lay between the germline ends. Per the germline V gene, CDR1 is DFQATT and CDR2 is SNEGSKA (reference sequence).

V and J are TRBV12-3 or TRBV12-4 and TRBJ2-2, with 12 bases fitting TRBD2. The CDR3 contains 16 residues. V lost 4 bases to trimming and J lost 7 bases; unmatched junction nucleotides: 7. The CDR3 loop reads CASSSPSGGAIGELFF. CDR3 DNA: TGTGCCAGCAGTTCTCCTAGCGGGGGGGCAATCGGGGAGCTGTTTTTT.

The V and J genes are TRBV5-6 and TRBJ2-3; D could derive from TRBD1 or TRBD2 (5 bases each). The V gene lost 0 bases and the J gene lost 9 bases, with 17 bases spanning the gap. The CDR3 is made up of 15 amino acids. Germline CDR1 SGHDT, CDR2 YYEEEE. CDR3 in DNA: TGTGCCAGCAGCTTGGATATTCGGGGCCCGAAGACGCAGTATTTT. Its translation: CASSLDIRGPKTQYF. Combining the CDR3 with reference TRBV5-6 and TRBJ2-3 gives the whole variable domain DAGVTQSPTHLIKTRGQQVTLRCSPKSGHDTVSWYQQALGQGPQFIFQYYEEEERQRGNFPDRFSGHQFPNYSSELNVNALLLGDSALYLCASSLDIRGPKTQYFGPGTRLTVL.

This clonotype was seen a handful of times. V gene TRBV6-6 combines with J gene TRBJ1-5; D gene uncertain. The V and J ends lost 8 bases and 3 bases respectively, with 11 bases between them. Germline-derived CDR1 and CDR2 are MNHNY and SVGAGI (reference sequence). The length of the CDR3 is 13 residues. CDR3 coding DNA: TGTGCCAGCGGCAAGCAGTCCAATCAGCCCCAGCATTTT. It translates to CASGKQSNQPQHF.

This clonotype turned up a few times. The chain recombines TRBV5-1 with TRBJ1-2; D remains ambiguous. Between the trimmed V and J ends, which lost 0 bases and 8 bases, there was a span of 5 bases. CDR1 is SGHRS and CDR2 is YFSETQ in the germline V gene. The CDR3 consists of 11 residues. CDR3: CASSLDRGYTF. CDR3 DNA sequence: TGCGCCAGCAGCTTGGACCGCGGCTACACCTTC.

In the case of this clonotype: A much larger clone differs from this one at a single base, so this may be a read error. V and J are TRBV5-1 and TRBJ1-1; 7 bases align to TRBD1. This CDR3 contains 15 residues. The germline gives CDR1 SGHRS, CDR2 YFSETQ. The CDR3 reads CAISLDLLQGSEAFF. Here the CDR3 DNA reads TGCGCCATCAGCTTGGATTTACTACAGGGGTCTGAAGCTTTCTTT.

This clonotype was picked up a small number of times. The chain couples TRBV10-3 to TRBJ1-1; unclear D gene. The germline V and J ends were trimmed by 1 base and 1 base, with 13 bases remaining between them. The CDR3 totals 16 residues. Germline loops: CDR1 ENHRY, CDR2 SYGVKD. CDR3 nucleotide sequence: TGTGCCATCAGTGAGTGGGAGGACGGCGGGAACACTGAAGCTTTCTTT. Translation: CAISEWEDGGNTEAFF.

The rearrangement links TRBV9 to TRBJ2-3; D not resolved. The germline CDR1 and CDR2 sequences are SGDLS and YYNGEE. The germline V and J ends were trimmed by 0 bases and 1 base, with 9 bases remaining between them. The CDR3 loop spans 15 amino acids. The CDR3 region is CASSVASAGTDTQYF. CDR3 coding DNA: TGTGCCAGCAGCGTAGCTTCGGCGGGCACAGATACGCAGTATTTT.

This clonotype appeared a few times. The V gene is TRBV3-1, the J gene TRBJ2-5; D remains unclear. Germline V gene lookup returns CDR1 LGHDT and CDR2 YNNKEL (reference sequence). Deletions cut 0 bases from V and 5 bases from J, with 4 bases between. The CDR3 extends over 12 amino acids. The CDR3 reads CASSQDMETQYF. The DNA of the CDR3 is TGTGCCAGCAGCCAAGATATGGAGACCCAGTACTTC.

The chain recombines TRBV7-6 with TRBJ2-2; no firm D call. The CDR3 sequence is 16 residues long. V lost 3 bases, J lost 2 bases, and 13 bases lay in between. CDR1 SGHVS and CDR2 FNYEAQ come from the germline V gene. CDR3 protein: CASSFSHPSNTGELFF. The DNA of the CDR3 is TGTGCCAGCAGCTTCTCCCACCCCTCTAACACCGGGGAGCTGTTTTTT. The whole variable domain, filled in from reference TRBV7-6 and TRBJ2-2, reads GAGVSQSPRYKVTKRGQDVALRCDPISGHVSLYWYRQALGQGPEFLTYFNYEAQQDKSGLPNDRFSAERPEGSISTLTIQRTEQRDSAMYRCASSFSHPSNTGELFFGEGSRLTVL.